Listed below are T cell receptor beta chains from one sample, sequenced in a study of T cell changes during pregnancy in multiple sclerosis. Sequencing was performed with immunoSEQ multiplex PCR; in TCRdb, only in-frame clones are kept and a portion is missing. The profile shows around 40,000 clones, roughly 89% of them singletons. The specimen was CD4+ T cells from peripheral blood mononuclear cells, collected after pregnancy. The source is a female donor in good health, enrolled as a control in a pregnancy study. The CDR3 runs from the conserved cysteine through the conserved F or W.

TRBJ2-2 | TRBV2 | CASSPGVAGLTGELFF
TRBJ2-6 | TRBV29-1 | CSVRSEGASGANVLTF
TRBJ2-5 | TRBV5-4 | CASSLPGRGSKETQYF
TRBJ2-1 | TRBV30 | CAWSVTVGWPYNEQFF
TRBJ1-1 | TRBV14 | CASSLRTGGNTEAFF
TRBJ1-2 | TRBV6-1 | CASSDDRGGYTF
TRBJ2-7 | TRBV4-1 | CASSQPRTKRDVWEQYF
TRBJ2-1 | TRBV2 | CASSGGLAELGEQFF
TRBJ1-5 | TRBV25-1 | CASSERGDQGVNQPQHF
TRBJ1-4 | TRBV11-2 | CASSLSPGGRSGANEKLFF
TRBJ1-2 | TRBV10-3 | CAIRQGMEDGYTF
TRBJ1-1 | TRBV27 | CASSLGGRGPLNTEAFF
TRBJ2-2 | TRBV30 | CAWSPQGPNTGELFF
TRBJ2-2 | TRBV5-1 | CASSLALALAGGTGELFF
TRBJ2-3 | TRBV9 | CASSVVGGGHTDTQYF
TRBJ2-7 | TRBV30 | CAWSGGTGGYEQYF
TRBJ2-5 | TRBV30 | CAWTASGRTQYF
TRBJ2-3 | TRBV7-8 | CASSSPGTSTDTQYF
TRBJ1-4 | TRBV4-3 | CASSPGGREPEKLFF
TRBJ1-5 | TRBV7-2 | CASSPGREFNQPQHF
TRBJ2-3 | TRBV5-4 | CASSYRLDTQYF
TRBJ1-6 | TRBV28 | CASSAPGGVSPLHF
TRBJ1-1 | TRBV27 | CASSYGEKGTEAFF
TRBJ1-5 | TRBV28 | CASSKTGGDYQPQHF
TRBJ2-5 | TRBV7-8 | CASSSDSPQYF
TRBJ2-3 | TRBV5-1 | CASSFVGGWTDTQYF
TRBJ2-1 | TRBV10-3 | CAISESPAGGPSYNEQFF
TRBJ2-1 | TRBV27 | CASSSHSGLKNNEQFF
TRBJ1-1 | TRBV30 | CAWETGGTEAFF
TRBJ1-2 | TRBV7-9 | CASSLDLTGDYGYTF
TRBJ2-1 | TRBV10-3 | CAISEFIGGRNEQFF